This T cell receptor (beta chain) was recovered during a study of T cells in Graves' hyperthyroidism and ophthalmopathy. Study-level points and caveats: Most thyroid clonotypes that were expanded above 0.001 also turned up in blood.

RNA transcripts served as the template for amplifying TCR beta CDR3 regions. TCR CDR3 underwent first-round RT-PCR with the HTBI primer set. TCRdb used MiXCR to reprocess the multiplex PCR reads, holding one entry per CDR3 protein. The sample lists some 570,000 distinct CDR3 sequences, approximately 14% occurring once. The germline V gene has CDR1 MDHEN and CDR2 SYDVKM. Trimming pared 4 bases from V and 0 bases from J, leaving 10 bases between. The CDR3 spans 14 residues. As to this clonotype: The target antigen is unknown.

Patients with ophthalmopathy all had a Clinical Activity Score of at least 3, a NOSPECS grade of at least 4 and duration under 3 months. The sequenced sample was blood. The receptor was derived from a woman under 30 with Graves' ophthalmopathy. This chain joins TRBV28 and TRBJ2-7, with D unresolved. Here the CDR3 reads CASSSAINSYEQYF. CDR3 DNA sequence: TGTGCCAGCAGTTCGGCGATTAACTCCTACGAGCAGTACTTC.